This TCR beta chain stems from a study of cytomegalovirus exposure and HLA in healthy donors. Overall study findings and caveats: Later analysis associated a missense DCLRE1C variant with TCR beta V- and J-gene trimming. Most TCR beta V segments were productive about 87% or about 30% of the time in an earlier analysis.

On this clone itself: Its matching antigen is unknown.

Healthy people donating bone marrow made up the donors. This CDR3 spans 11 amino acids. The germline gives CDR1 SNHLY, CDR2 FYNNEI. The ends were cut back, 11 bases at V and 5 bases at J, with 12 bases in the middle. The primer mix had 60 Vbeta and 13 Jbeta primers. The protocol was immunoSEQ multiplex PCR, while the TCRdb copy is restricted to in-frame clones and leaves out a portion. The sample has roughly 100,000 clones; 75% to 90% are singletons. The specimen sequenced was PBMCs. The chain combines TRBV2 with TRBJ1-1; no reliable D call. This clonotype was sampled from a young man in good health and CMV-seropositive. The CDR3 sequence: CACLEVTEAFF. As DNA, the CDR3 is TGTGCCTGCCTCGAGGTTACTGAAGCTTTCTTT.